This TCR beta chain was documented in a study of blood T cells in healthy people across ages. Alongside a J-beta primer mix, a sample-barcoded 5' primer served in a second PCR lasting about 7 to 12 cycles. Via MiXCR, TCRdb re-called the 5' RACE reads, giving one row per CDR3 protein. This sample has 1.5 million to 2 million distinct CDR3 sequences, with about 35% found just once. This clonotype has just a few counts. A read error may account for a junction end that differs from germline. Sequencing was carried out using blood. This receptor was taken from a woman in her thirties in good health.

The CDR3, as DNA: TGTGCCAGCAGTTTCCCGGGGAGCGGGAGCTACAATGGGCAGTTCTTC. The encoded protein is CASSFPGSGSYNGQFF. The chain has TRBV28 and TRBJ2-1; 8 bases map to TRBD2. Germline assignment: CDR1 MDHEN and CDR2 SYDVKM. The CDR3 length is 16 residues.